The clone carrying this TCR beta chain was seen more than once but under ten times. Its antigen is as yet unknown. One entry per CDR3 protein, called by TCRdb with MiXCR from the reads. The sample lists about 180,000 distinct CDR3 sequences, about 20% seen once, with 20% to 30% in the top ten. The data originate from a study of T cell repertoires in cytomegalovirus infection. Study context: Peptides in the study included HLA-C-restricted and HLA-B-restricted CMV epitopes. An indication of both CMV infection and matching HLA type came from public TCR beta signatures.

General study results and limits: In two of eight donors, the top clonotype was HLA-C-restricted CMV-specific. Carriers of CMV and the relevant HLA type were discriminated by public TCR beta frequency.

Sample: CD8+ T cells from cultured PBMCs, taken from culture after CMV antigen stimulation. This sequence originates from a human donor in good health (CMV status not recorded). Some clones in this sample may be carry-over from other donors' samples.

This chain's CDR3 is CASSLAYAAARGYTF. DNA of the CDR3: TGTGCCAGCAGCTTAGCTTATGCGGCCGCCCGGGGCTACACCTTC. V gene TRBV11-2 combines with J gene TRBJ1-2; D not resolved. The ends were cut back, 1 base at V and 8 bases at J, with 17 bases in the middle. This CDR3 region has 15 residues. The germline CDR1 and CDR2 sequences are SGHAT and FQNNGV.